Presented here are 22 T cell receptor beta chains from one specimen sequenced in a study of tumor-infiltrating lymphocytes in primary liver carcinoma. Synthesis of TCR beta cDNA was carried out from 500 ng total RNA with a constant-region primer. ARM-PCR was slightly modified, and three nested multiplex PCR rounds with it gave rise to the TCR beta libraries. Researchers ran the first two PCR rounds for roughly 10 cycles each with TRBV1-TRBV30 forward primers and a C-beta reverse primer. TCRdb itself ran the multiplex PCR reads through MiXCR, one entry per CDR3 protein. This sample carries about 310,000 distinct CDR3 sequences, more than 55% of them seen once, and the ten largest clones take roughly 9%. Blood RNA came from unsorted whole blood; germline DNA was also extracted. Sample: peripheral blood. These receptors came from a man aged 40-50 years with primary liver carcinoma and hepatitis B virus infection.

The chain recombines TRBV11-2 with TRBJ1-1, with D uncertain. CDR3 length: 17 amino acids. Trimming took 5 bases from V and 6 from J, leaving 25 bases between them. Looked up from germline, CDR1 is SGHAT and CDR2 is FQNNGV. The chain's CDR3 is CASSPSPKLKVGAEAFF. The CDR3 DNA is TGTGCCAGCAGCCCATCCCCCAAATTGAAGGTCGGGGCTGAAGCTTTCTTT.

Comments on this clonotype: This may come from a read error, since a much larger clone is one base off. The chain has TRBV6-5 and TRBJ2-7; a weak D match, TRBD2 (5 bases). Germline CDR1 and CDR2: MNHEY and SVGAGI. Trimming stripped 7 bases from V and 0 bases from J, with 16 bases between. The CDR3 extends over 15 amino acids. This CDR3 is CASTSFTSGSYEQYF. In nucleotides, the CDR3 is TGTGCCAGCACTTCCTTCACGAGCGGCTCCTACGAGCAGTACTTC.

Concerning this clonotype: At one end, the junction sequence differs from germline, possibly due to a read error. The chain recombines TRBV12-3 or TRBV12-4 with TRBJ2-4; D is undetermined. The CDR3 loop spans 13 amino acids. Written as DNA, the CDR3 is TGTGCCAGCAGTTTATCATCAAGGAACACTCAGTACTTC. It codes for CASSLSSRNTQYF.

This clonotype has a single count. This chain uses TRBV28 with TRBJ2-3; TRBD2 might be the D (6 bases). The germline V gene has CDR1 MDHEN and CDR2 SYDVKM. With 5 bases removed from V and 5 bases from J, the gap between germline ends came to 17 bases. The CDR3 runs 15 residues. DNA of the CDR3: TGTGCCAGCAGTGCTAGCAGGAGGGGTATAGATACGCAGTATTTT. Amino acid sequence: CASSASRRGIDTQYF.

On this clonotype: This may arise from a read error, as a much more abundant clone is one base away. The chain carries TRBV14 and TRBJ2-2, with 11 bases lining up with TRBD2. This CDR3 comprises 15 residues. Germline V gene data show CDR1 as SGHDN and CDR2 as FVKESK. The CDR3 protein is CVSSQRTSGTGELFF. The CDR3 DNA is TGTGTCAGCAGCCAGCGGACTAGCGGGACCGGGGAGCTGTTTTTT.

This clonotype has only a few counts. The chain combines TRBV5-6 with TRBJ1-5; a weak D match, TRBD1 (6 bases). V lost 2 bases, J lost 2 bases, and 14 bases lay in between. This CDR3 contains 16 residues. Germline V gives CDR1 SGHDT, CDR2 YYEEEE. The CDR3 region is CASSFRDIEGNQPQHF. The DNA of the CDR3 is TGTGCCAGCAGCTTCAGGGACATTGAGGGCAATCAGCCCCAGCATTTT.

As regards this clonotype: An end of the junction differs from the germline gene, which may be a read error. This sequence joins TRBV5-8 and TRBJ2-3; 9 nucleotides line up with TRBD1. Germline CDR1 and CDR2: SGHTS and YDEGEE. The length of the CDR3 is 14 residues. DNA for the CDR3: TGTGCCAGCAGATTGGGACAGGGAGGCGATACGCAGTATTTT. Translation gives CASRLGQGGDTQYF.

This clonotype turned up a few times. J is TRBJ2-1 and V is TRBV5-1, with D perhaps TRBD1 (5 bases). The germline V gene encodes CDR1 SGHRS and CDR2 YFSETQ. The ends were cut back, 0 bases at V and 5 bases at J, with 12 bases in the middle. The CDR3 has 15 amino acids. CDR3 sequence: CASSLDPGNHNEQFF. CDR3 nucleotides: TGCGCCAGCAGCTTGGACCCAGGGAACCACAATGAGCAGTTCTTC.

The V and J genes are TRBV5-1 and TRBJ2-2; D is unclear. CDR1 is SGHRS, CDR2 YFSETQ, per germline. Deletions cut 0 bases from V and 2 bases from J, with 2 bases between. The CDR3 covers 13 residues. CDR3 sequence (DNA): TGCGCCAGCAGCTTGGGAAACACCGGGGAGCTGTTTTTT. This gives the protein CASSLGNTGELFF.

A note on this clonotype: One end of the junction fails to match germline, which may point to a read error. The chain carries TRBV4-3 and TRBJ2-3; tentative D call: TRBD1 (5 bases). The V gene's germline CDR1 is LGHNA and CDR2 YSLEER. CDR3 length equals 13 residues. The DNA for the CDR3 is TGCGCCAGCGGCCAGGGTGGAGCAGATACGCAGTATTTT. As protein: CASGQGGADTQYF.

Comment on this clonotype: Just one base apart from a much larger clone, this may be a read error. The genes are TRBV29-1 and TRBJ2-5; perhaps TRBD2 as D (7 bases). Germline V gene data show CDR1 as SQVTM and CDR2 as ANQGSEA. Trimming took 5 bases from V and 7 from J, leaving 14 bases between them. The CDR3 consists of 12 residues. CDR3 bases: TGCAGCGTTATAGGGGGAGGGGGGACCCAGTACTTC. Its translation: CSVIGGGGTQYF.

This clonotype turned up a few times. The junction and the germline gene differ at one end; a read error may be behind it. V and J are TRBV4-2 and TRBJ2-7; TRBD2 might be the D (7 bases). Germline V gene lookup returns CDR1 LGHNA and CDR2 YNFKEQ. This CDR3 is 16 amino acids long. CDR3 protein: CASSQAKGEGIYEQYF. In nucleotides, the CDR3 is TGTGCCAGTAGCCAGGCCAAGGGGGAGGGCATCTACGAGCAGTACTTC.

This clonotype came up many times. The chain couples TRBV4-3 to TRBJ2-1; D unclear. Germline V gives CDR1 LGHNA, CDR2 YSLEER. This CDR3 region has 14 residues. The V and J ends lost 4 bases and 6 bases respectively, with 13 bases between them. The CDR3: CASSPQTGSNEQFF. The CDR3 bases are TGCGCCAGCAGCCCACAAACGGGTTCCAATGAGCAGTTCTTC.

This clonotype was seen once. The J gene is TRBJ1-3, the V gene TRBV30; no firm D call. CDR1 and CDR2 (germline): GTSNPN, SVGIG (reference sequence). The CDR3 is 13 residues long. V lost 2 bases and J lost 2, with 7 bases in between. CDR3 nucleotides: TGTGCCTGGAGTTTAATAGCTGGAAACACCATATATTTT. As protein: CAWSLIAGNTIYF. Variable domain in full (rest from reference TRBV30 and TRBJ1-3): SQTIHQWPATLVQPVGSPLSLECTVEGTSNPNLYWYRQAAGRGLQLLFYSVGIGQISSEVPQNLSASRPQDRQFILSSKKLLLSDSGFYLCAWSLIAGNTIYFGEGSWLTVV.

The V gene is TRBV5-1, the J gene TRBJ2-7, with TRBD2 matching 8 bases. The CDR3 covers 16 residues. V lost 0 bases, J lost 7 bases, and 12 bases stayed unmatched. CDR1 and CDR2 (germline): SGHRS, YFSETQ. The CDR3 bases are TGCGCCAGCAGCTTGGGTCGCCGGGAGGGCCAGAGGGAGCAGTACTTC. As protein: CASSLGRREGQREQYF.

Turning to this clonotype: A read error may be the cause here, since a much bigger clone is one base away. The rearrangement joins TRBV29-1 to TRBJ2-7; 7 bases align to TRBD1. The germline CDR1 and CDR2 sequences are SQVTM and ANQGSEA. This CDR3 region has 13 residues. The CDR3 DNA reads as TGCAGCGTTGAAGGACAGGGAGAATACGAGCGGTACTTC. Translating it yields CSVEGQGEYERYF.

As regards this clonotype: Being one base from a much bigger clone, this may be a read error. The rearrangement links TRBV12-3 or TRBV12-4 to TRBJ1-2; the D gene is possibly TRBD1 (6 bases). This CDR3 has 13 amino acids. The CDR3 DNA is TGTGCCAGCAGTGTACAGGGTTCCTATGACTACACCTTC. Its translation: CASSVQGSYDYTF.

This clonotype appeared once. The chain joins TRBV5-1 to TRBJ2-6; possible D gene TRBD1, 6 bases. The CDR3 consists of 16 residues. Germline V lookup: CDR1 SGHRS, CDR2 YFSETQ. V was cut by 8 bases and J by 1 base, with 16 bases left in between. CDR3 DNA sequence: TGCGCCAGGAGCCCCAGGGGTTCTTCTGGGGCCAACGTCCTGACTTTC. Its translation is CARSPRGSSGANVLTF. Complete variable domain (other parts from reference TRBV5-1 and TRBJ2-6): KAGVTQTPRYLIKTRGQQVTLSCSPISGHRSVSWYQQTPGQGLQFLFEYFSETQRNKGNFPGRFSGRQFSNSRSEMNVSTLELGDSALYLCARSPRGSSGANVLTFGAGSRLTVL.

Of note for this clonotype: A much larger clone differs from this one at a single base, so this may be a read error. The chain carries TRBV12-3 or TRBV12-4 and TRBJ1-6; D possibly corresponds to TRBD1 (5 bases). The CDR3 covers 14 residues. Here the CDR3 reads CDSSLKGYNSPLHF. The CDR3 region has the DNA TGTGACAGCAGTTTAAAGGGGTATAATTCACCCCTCCACTTT.

Turning to this clonotype: Since the CDR3 does not end with the conserved phenylalanine or tryptophan, this likely comes from a read error. The rearrangement links TRBV6-1 to TRBJ2-1, with 12 bases identical to TRBD2. The CDR3 totals 16 residues. Per the germline V gene, CDR1 is MNHNS and CDR2 is SASEGT. The DNA for the CDR3 is TGTGCCAACAGTGCGGCTAGCGGGAGGGGAGACAATGAGCAGTTCTCC. The encoded protein is CANSAASGRGDNEQFS.

V gene TRBV30 combines with J gene TRBJ2-3, with D unresolved. The CDR3 loop spans 11 amino acids. Germline V gene lookup returns CDR1 GTSNPN and CDR2 SVGIG (reference sequence). CDR3 protein: CTSPLADTQYF. The CDR3, as DNA: TGTACCTCCCCGTTGGCAGATACGCAGTATTTT.

Comments on this clonotype: Without the conserved terminal phenylalanine or tryptophan, this CDR3 likely stems from a read error. The J gene is TRBJ2-1, the V gene TRBV6-2 or TRBV6-3; 7 positions match TRBD1. CDR3 length: 15 amino acids. Germline V lookup: CDR1 MNHEY, CDR2 SVGEGT. The CDR3 DNA reads as TGTGCCCGCAGTCATCGAACAGGGGCTTACAATGAGCAGTTCATC. As protein: CARSHRTGAYNEQFI.